This TCR beta chain was documented in a study of shared clonotypes between healthy human individuals. V trimming: 6 bases; J trimming: 10 bases; junction bases outside the gene matches: 9. The CDR3 has 14 residues. CDR1 and CDR2 from the germline V gene are SGHRS and YFSETQ. Assay: immunoSEQ multiplex PCR; the TCRdb copy retains only in-frame clones and omits some. The data show about 2 million clones, with over 85% seen just once and approximately 0.13% held by the top ten. This chain uses TRBV5-1 with TRBJ1-6; TRBD1 agrees at 8 bases. This TCR was recovered from a young man in good health. The sample was naive CD4+ T cells sorted from blood. Subset in this sample: CD45RA+ positively selected. The CDR3 region is CASTGQDQGSPLHF. The CDR3 DNA reads TGCGCCAGCACGGGACAGGACCAGGGGTCACCCCTCCACTTT.